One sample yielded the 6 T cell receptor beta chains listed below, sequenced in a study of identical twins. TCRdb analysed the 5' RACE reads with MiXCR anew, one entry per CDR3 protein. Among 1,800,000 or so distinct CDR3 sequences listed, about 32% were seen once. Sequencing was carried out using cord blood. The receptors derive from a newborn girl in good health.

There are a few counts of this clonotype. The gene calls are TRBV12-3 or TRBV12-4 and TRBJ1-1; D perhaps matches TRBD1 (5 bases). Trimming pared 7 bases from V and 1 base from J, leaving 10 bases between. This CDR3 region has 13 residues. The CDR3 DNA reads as TGTGCCAGCATAGGGGTTCGGAACACTGAAGCTTTCTTT. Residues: CASIGVRNTEAFF.

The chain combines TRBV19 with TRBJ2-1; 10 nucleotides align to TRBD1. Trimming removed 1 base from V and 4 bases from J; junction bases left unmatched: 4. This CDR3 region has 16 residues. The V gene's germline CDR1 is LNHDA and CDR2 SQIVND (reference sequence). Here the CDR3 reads CASSIGRDRGYNEQFF. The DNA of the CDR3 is TGTGCCAGTAGTATAGGCCGGGACAGGGGTTACAATGAGCAGTTCTTC.

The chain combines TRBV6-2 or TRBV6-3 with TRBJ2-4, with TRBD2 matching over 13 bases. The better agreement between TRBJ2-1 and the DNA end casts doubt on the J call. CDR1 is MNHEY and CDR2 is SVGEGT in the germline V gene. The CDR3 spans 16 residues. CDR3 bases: TGTGCCAGCAGCCCCACTAGCGGGAGGGCCAAAAACATTCAGTTCTTC. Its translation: CASSPTSGRAKNIQFF.

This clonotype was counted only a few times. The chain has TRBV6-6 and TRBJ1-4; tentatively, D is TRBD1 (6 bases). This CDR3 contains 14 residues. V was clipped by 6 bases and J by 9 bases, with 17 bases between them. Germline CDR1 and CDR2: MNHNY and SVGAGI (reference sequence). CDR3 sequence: CASSQGGLIKKLFF. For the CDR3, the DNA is TGTGCCAGCAGCCAAGGGGGACTTATAAAAAAACTGTTTTTT.

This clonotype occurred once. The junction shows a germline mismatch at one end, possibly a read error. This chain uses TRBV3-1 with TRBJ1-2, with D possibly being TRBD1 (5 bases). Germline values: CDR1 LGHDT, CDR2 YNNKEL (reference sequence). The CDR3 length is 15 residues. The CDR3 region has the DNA TGTGCCAGCAACCAAGTTCTGCGACAGACATATGGCTACACCTTC. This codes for CASNQVLRQTYGYTF.

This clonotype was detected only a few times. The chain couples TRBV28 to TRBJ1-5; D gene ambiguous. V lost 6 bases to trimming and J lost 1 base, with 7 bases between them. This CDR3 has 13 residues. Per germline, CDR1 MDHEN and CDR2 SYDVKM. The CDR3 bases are TGTGCCAGCAGGCCCCAGAGCAATCAGCCCCAGCATTTT. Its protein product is CASRPQSNQPQHF.